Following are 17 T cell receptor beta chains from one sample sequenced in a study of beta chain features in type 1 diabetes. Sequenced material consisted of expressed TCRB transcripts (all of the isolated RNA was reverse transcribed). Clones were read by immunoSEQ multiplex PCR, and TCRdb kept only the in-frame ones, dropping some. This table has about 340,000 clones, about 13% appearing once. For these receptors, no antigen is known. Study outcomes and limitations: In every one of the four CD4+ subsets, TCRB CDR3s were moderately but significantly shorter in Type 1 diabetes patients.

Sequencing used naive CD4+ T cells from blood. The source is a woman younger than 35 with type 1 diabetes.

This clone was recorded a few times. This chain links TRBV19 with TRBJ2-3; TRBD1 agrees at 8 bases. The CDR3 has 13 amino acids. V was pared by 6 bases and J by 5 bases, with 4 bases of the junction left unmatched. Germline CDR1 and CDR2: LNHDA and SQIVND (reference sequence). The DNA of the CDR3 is TGTGCCAGTAGCTCGGACAGGGAAGATACGCAGTATTTT. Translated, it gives CASSSDREDTQYF.

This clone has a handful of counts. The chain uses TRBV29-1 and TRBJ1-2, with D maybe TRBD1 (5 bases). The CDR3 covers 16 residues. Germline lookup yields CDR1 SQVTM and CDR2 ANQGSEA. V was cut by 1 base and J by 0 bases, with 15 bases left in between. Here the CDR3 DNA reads TGCAGCGTTGAAGGGCAGGGAATGTTTACTAACTATGGCTACACCTTC. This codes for CSVEGQGMFTNYGYTF. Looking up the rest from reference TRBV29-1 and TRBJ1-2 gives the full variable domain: SAVISQKPSRDICQRGTSLTIQCQVDSQVTMMFWYRQQPGQSLTLIATANQGSEATYESGFVIDKFPISRPNLTFSTLTVSNMSPEDSSIYLCSVEGQGMFTNYGYTFGSGTRLTVV.

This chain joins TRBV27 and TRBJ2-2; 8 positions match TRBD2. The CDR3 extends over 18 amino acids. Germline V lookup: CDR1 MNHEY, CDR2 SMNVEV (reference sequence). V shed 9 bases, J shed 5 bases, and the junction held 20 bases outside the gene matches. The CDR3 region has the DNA TGTGCCAGTAGTCTTAACCTCTGGCGGGAGGACCAAACCGGGGAGCTGTTTTTT. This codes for CASSLNLWREDQTGELFF.

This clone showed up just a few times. The CDR3 region is CASSFISTGGNEQFF. The CDR3 bases are TGCGCCAGCAGCTTCATTTCTACAGGGGGCAATGAGCAGTTCTTC. The chain employs TRBV5-1 and TRBJ2-1, with 8 bases matching TRBD1. The germline V gene encodes CDR1 SGHRS and CDR2 YFSETQ. V shed 2 bases and J 6 bases; nucleotides not matched to a gene: 7. The CDR3 covers 15 residues.

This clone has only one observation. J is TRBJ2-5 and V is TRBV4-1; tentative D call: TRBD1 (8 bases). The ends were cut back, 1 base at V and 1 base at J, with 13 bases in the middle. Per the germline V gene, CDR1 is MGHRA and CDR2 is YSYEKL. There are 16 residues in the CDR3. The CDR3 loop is CASSQVTGGAQETQYF. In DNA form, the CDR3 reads TGCGCCAGCAGCCAAGTCACAGGGGGGGCCCAAGAGACCCAGTACTTC.

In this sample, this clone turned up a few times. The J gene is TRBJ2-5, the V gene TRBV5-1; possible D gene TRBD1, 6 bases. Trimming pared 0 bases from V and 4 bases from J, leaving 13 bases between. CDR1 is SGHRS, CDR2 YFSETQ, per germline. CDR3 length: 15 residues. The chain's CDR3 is CASSLVGAIGETQYF. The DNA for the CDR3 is TGCGCCAGCAGCTTGGTGGGGGCGATCGGAGAGACCCAGTACTTC.

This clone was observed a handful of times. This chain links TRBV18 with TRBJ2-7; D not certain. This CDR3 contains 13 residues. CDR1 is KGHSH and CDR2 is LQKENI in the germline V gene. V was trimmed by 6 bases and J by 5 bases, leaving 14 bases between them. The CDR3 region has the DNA TGTGCCAGCTCGCCCCAGCGCCCCAACGAGCAGTACTTC. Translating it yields CASSPQRPNEQYF.

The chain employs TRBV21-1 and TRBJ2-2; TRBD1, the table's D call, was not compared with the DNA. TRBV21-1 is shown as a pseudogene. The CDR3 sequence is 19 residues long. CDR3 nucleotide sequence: TGTGCCAGCAGCAAAAAGAGGTCAGGGGGAACAGGGAAGACCGGGGAGCTGTTTTTT. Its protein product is CASSKKRSGGTGKTGELFF.

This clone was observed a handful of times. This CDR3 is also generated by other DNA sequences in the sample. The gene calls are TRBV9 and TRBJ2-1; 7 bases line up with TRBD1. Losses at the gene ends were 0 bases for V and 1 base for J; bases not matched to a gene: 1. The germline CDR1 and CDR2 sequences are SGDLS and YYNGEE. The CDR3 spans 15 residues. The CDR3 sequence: CASSVGRGSYNEQFF. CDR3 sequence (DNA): TGTGCCAGCAGCGTAGGCAGGGGGTCCTACAATGAGCAGTTCTTC.

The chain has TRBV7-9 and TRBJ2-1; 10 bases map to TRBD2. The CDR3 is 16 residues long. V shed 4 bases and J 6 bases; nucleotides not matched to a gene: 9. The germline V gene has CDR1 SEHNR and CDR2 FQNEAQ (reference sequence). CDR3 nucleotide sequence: TGTGCCAGCAGCTCCCCCCTAGCGGGAGCAGCCAATGAGCAGTTCTTC. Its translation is CASSSPLAGAANEQFF.

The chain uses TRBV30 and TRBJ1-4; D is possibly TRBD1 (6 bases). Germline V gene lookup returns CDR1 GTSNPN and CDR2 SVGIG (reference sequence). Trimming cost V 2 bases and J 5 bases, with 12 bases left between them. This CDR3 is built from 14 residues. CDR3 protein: CAWSRRGGNEKLFF. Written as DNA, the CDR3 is TGTGCCTGGAGTAGAAGGGGGGGCAATGAAAAACTGTTTTTT.

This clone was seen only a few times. The CDR3 region has the DNA TGTGCCAGCAGCTCCCCGACTAGCGGTCTTCGGGCAGATACGCAGTATTTT. Its translation is CASSSPTSGLRADTQYF. The chain carries TRBV7-2 and TRBJ2-3; 9 nucleotides align to TRBD2. This CDR3 is 17 amino acids long. Germline-derived CDR1 and CDR2 are SGHTA and FQGNSA. Losses at the gene ends were 4 bases for V and 4 bases for J; bases not matched to a gene: 12.

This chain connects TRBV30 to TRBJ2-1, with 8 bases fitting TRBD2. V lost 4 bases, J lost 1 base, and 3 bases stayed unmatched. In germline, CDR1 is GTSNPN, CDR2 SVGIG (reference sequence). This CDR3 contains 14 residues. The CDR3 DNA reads TGTGCCTGGACCGGGAGGGGGTCCTACAATGAGCAGTTCTTC. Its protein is CAWTGRGSYNEQFF. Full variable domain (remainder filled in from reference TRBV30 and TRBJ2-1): SQTIHQWPATLVQPVGSPLSLECTVEGTSNPNLYWYRQAAGRGLQLLFYSVGIGQISSEVPQNLSASRPQDRQFILSSKKLLLSDSGFYLCAWTGRGSYNEQFFGPGTRLTVL.

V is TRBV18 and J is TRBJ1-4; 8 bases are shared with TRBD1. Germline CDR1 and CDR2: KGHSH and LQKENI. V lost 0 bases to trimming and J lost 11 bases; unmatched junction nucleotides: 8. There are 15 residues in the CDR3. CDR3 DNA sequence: TGTGCCAGCTCACCACCCGGACAGGGAATCTTTAAACTGTTTTTT. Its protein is CASSPPGQGIFKLFF.

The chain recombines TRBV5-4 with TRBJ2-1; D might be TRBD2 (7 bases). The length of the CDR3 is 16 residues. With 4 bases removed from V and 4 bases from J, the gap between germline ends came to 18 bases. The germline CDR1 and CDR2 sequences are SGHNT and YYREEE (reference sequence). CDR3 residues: CASSPGASGIYNEQFF. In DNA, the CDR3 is TGTGCCAGCAGCCCGGGGGCTAGCGGCATTTACAATGAGCAGTTCTTC. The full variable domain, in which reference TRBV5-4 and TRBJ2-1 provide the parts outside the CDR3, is ETGVTQSPTHLIKTRGQQVTLRCSSQSGHNTVSWYQQALGQGPQFIFQYYREEENGRGNFPPRFSGLQFPNYSSELNVNALELDDSALYLCASSPGASGIYNEQFFGPGTRLTVL.

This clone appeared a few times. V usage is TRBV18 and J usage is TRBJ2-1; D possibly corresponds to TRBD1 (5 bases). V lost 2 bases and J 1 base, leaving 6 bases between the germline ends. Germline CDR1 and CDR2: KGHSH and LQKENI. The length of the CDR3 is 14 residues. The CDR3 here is CASSPGASYNEQFF. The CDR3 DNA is TGTGCCAGCTCACCAGGGGCGTCCTACAATGAGCAGTTCTTC.

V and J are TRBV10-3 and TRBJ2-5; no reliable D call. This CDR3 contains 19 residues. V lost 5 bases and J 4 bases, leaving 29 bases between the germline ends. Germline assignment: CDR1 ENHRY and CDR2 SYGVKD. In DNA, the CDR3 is TGTGCCATCAGTCCCAACCACAATTACGACTTTTCGTCCGGAGAGACCCAGTACTTC. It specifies CAISPNHNYDFSSGETQYF.